Listed below are T cell receptor beta chains from one sample, sequenced in a study of shared clonotypes between healthy human individuals. Profiling relied on immunoSEQ multiplex PCR, and the TCRdb table lists in-frame clones only, not all of them. The sample lists under 1,900,000 clones; 97% to 99% were seen once. The sample consisted of naive CD4+ T cells sorted from blood. These receptors were collected from a man aged 25 to 40 in good health. CDR3s include the opening cysteine and the closing phenylalanine or tryptophan. The order of the fields is clone size, J gene, D gene, V gene, CDR3 length, CDR3 DNA, CDR3 protein. The D gene is left open where the match is weak. Where a row states a size, it is once, few, many or the class of an expanded clone; other rows omit it.

-	TRBJ2-7	-	TRBV5-1	14	TGCGCCAGCAGCTTGTGGGGTTCCTCCTACGAGCAGTACTTC	CASSLWGSSYEQYF
-	TRBJ1-5	-	TRBV4-1	17	TGCGCCAGCAGCCAAGTACGGGTAGGGGGGCGGGATCAGCCCCAGCATTTT	CASSQVRVGGRDQPQHF
-	TRBJ1-2	-	TRBV6-5	13	TGTGCCAGCAGTTACTATCGGGGGGGCGGCTACACCTTC	CASSYYRGGGYTF
-	TRBJ2-1	TRBD2	TRBV18	16	TGTGCCAGCTCACTCCGACTAGCGGGAGATGACAATGAGCAGTTCTTC	CASSLRLAGDDNEQFF
-	TRBJ1-1	-	TRBV19	14	TGTGCCAGTAGTATAGATCGCGGGAACACTGAAGCTTTCTTT	CASSIDRGNTEAFF
-	TRBJ1-3	TRBD1	TRBV5-1	16	TGCGCCAGCAGCTGGGGACAGCCAACGGCCGGAAACACCATATATTTT	CASSWGQPTAGNTIYF
-	TRBJ2-5	-	TRBV29-1	12	TGCAGCGTGGCAGAGCGGCAAGAGACCCAGTACTTC	CSVAERQETQYF
-	TRBJ2-2	TRBD1	TRBV5-1	18	TGCGCCAGCAGCCCCTTCCGGACAGGACATTTGGGCACCGGGGAGCTGTTTTTT	CASSPFRTGHLGTGELFF
-	TRBJ1-3	-	TRBV2	12	TGTGCCAGCAGCGGTCTTGGAAACACCATATATTTT	CASSGLGNTIYF
-	TRBJ2-1	TRBD2	TRBV5-6	16	TGTGCCAGCAGCTTTAGCGGGGGGTTTTCCTACAATGAGCAGTTCTTC	CASSFSGGFSYNEQFF
-	TRBJ2-7	TRBD1	TRBV4-3	16	TGCGCCAGCAGCCAAGGGGCAGGGACAGGGGAATACGAGCAGTACTTC	CASSQGAGTGEYEQYF
-	TRBJ1-1	-	TRBV6-5	15	TGTGCCAGCAGCTTTGCTGGTCGGGGGAACACTGAAGCTTTCTTT	CASSFAGRGNTEAFF
-	TRBJ1-4	-	TRBV9	13	TGTGCCAGCAGCGTAGGCTCTTTTGAAAAACTGTTTTTT	CASSVGSFEKLFF
-	TRBJ1-5	-	TRBV9	15	TGTGCCAGCAGCGTAGATGGAGATCCCAATCAGCCCCAGCATTTT	CASSVDGDPNQPQHF
-	TRBJ2-3	-	TRBV4-3	17	TGCGCCAGCAGCCAAGAGTTTCGGAGACCCAGCACAGATACGCAGTATTTT	CASSQEFRRPSTDTQYF
-	TRBJ1-4	TRBD1	TRBV4-3	18	TGCGCCAGCAGCCAAGGCCGGACAGGGCGAATGGAGGGTGAAAAACTGTTTTTT	CASSQGRTGRMEGEKLFF
once	TRBJ2-7	-	TRBV5-6	15	TGTGCCAGCAGCTTGGGCCGGGACGGCAGAGGGGAGCAGTACTTC	CASSLGRDGRGEQYF
-	TRBJ2-6	-	TRBV5-1	17	TGCGCCAGCAGCAGCTTGAGCCAGGGTTCTGGGGCCAACGTCCTGACTTTC	CASSSLSQGSGANVLTF
-	TRBJ2-2	TRBD2	TRBV2	14	TGTGCCAGCGTTGGGGGGGTTAGCACCGGGGAGCTGTTTTTT	CASVGGVSTGELFF
-	TRBJ2-2	-	TRBV10-3	12	TGTGCCATCAGTGGGGGTACCGGGGAGCTGTTTTTT	CAISGGTGELFF
once	TRBJ1-4	TRBD1	TRBV2	16	TGTGCCAGCACGAGGAGGGGGCTGGGCACTAATGAAAAACTGTTTTTT	CASTRRGLGTNEKLFF
-	TRBJ2-2	TRBD1	TRBV19	15	TGTGCCAGTAGTGTCGGGACAGGGGACACCGGGGAGCTGTTTTTT	CASSVGTGDTGELFF
-	TRBJ2-2	-	TRBV5-1	15	TGCGCCAGCAGCGCCGGATCTCCACCTACCGGGGAGCTGTTTTTT	CASSAGSPPTGELFF
-	TRBJ2-2	-	TRBV6-5	12	TGTGCCAGCACCGAAATGGGCGGGGAGCTGTTTTTT	CASTEMGGELFF
-	TRBJ2-7	TRBD2	TRBV10-3	15	TGTGCCATCAGTGTACTAGCGGGAGATACAAACGAGCAGTACTTC	CAISVLAGDTNEQYF
-	TRBJ2-3	-	TRBV18	15	TGTGCCAGCTCACCACTAACTACCACCACAGATACGCAGTATTTT	CASSPLTTTTDTQYF
-	TRBJ1-5	TRBD1	TRBV19	15	TGTGCCAGTAGTAGCGGGGACAGGGCGAACATGCCCCAGCATTTT	CASSSGDRANMPQHF
-	TRBJ2-4	-	TRBV19	14	TGTGCCAGTAGTATAGAGGTGAGGGGAAACATTCAGTACTTC	CASSIEVRGNIQYF
once	TRBJ1-4	TRBD1	TRBV9	15	TGTGCCAGCAGCCCCGGGGACAGCATAAATGAAAAACTGTTTTTT	CASSPGDSINEKLFF
-	TRBJ1-2	-	TRBV28	16	TGTGCCAGCAGGGTCCCCATCGGGGAATTAATGTATGGCTACACCTTC	CASRVPIGELMYGYTF
-	TRBJ2-1	TRBD2	TRBV11-2	15	TGTGCCAGCAGCTTAGTTGGGAGGACTAGCATTGAGCAGTTCTTC	CASSLVGRTSIEQFF
-	TRBJ2-1	TRBD2	TRBV11-3	12	TGTGCCAGCAGCGCGACTAGCGGTGAGCAGTTCTTC	CASSATSGEQFF